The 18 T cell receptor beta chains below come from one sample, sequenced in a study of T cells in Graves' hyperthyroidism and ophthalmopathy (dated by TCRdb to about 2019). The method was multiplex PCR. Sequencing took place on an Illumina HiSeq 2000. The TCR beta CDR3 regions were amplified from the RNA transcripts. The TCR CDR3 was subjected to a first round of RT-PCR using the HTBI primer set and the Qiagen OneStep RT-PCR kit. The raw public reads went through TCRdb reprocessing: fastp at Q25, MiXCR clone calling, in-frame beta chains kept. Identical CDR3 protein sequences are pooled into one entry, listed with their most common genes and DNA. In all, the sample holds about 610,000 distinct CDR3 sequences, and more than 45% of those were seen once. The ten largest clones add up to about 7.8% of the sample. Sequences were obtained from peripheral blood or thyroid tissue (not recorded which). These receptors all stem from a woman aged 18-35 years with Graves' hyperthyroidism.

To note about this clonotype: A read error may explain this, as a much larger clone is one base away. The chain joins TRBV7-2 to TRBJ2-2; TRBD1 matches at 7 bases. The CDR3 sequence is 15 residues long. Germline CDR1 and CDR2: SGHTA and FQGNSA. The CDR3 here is CASKGVRGRTEELFF. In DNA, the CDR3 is TGTGCCAGCAAAGGTGTAAGGGGGCGCACCGAGGAGCTGTTTTTT.

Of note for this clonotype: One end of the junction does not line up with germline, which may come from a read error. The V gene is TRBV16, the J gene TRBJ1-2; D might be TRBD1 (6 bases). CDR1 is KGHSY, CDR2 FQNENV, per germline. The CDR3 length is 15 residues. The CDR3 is CASSVDRTGTYGFTF. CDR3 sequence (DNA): TGCGCCAGCAGCGTAGACCGAACAGGGACCTATGGCTTCACCTTC.

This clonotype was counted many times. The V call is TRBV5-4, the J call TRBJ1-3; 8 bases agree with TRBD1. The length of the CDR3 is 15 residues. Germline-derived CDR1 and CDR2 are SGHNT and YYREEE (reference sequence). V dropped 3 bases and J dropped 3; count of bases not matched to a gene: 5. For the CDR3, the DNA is TGTGCCAGCAGCTCAGGGGGACAGGTTGGAAACACCATATATTTT. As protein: CASSSGGQVGNTIYF.

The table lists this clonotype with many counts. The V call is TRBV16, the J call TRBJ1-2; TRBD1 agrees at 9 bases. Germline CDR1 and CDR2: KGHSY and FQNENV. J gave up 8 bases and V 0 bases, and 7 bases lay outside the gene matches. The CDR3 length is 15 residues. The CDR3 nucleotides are TGTGCCAGCAGCCAATCGCCGGGACAGGGCGACGGCTACACCTTC. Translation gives CASSQSPGQGDGYTF.

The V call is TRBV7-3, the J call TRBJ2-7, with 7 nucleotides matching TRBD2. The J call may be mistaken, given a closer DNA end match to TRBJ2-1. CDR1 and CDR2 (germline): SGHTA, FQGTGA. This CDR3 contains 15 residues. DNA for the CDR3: TGTGCCAGCAGCTTAACGCGGGAGTCCTACAATGAGCAGTTCTTC. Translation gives CASSLTRESYNEQFF.

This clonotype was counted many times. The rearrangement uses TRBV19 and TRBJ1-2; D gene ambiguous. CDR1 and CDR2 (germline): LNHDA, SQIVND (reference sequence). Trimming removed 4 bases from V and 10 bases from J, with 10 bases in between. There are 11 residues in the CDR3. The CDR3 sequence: CASSTPKIYTF. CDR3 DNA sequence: TGTGCCAGTAGTACCCCCAAGATCTACACCTTC. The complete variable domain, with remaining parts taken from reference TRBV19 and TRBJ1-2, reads DGGITQSPKYLFRKEGQNVTLSCEQNLNHDAMYWYRQDPGQGLRLIYYSQIVNDFQKGDIAEGYSVSREKKESFPLTVTSAQKNPTAFYLCASSTPKIYTFGSGTRLTVV.

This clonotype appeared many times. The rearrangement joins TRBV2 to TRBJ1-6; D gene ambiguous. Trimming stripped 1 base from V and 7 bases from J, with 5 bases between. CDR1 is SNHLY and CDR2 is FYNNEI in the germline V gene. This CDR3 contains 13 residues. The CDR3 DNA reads TGTGCCAGCAGTGAAGTGGGGAATTCACCCCTCCACTTT. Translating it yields CASSEVGNSPLHF.

CDR3 sequence (DNA): TGTGCCTCTCTATGGGGAGATGAGCAGTTCTTC. Translation: CASLWGDEQFF. The V call is TRBV24-1, the J call TRBJ2-5, with D possibly being TRBD2 (5 bases). TRBJ2-1 explains the end of the DNA better; the J call may be wrong. Per the germline V gene, CDR1 is KGHDR and CDR2 is SFDVKD. The CDR3 has 11 residues.

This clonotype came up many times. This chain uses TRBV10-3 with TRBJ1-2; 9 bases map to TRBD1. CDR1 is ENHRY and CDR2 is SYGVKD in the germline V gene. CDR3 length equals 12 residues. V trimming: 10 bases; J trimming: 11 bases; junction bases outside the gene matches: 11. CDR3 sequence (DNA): TGTGCCACCTTGGACAGGGGTCAGGAGTACACCTTC. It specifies CATLDRGQEYTF.

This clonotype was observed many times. CDR3 coding DNA: TGTGCCAGCAGCTTGACCAACGGGGGCGCGTTGGGAAACACCATATATTTT. This codes for CASSLTNGGALGNTIYF. The chain is built from TRBV5-4 and TRBJ1-3; possible D gene TRBD1, 6 bases. CDR3 size: 17 residues. Germline assignment: CDR1 SGHNT and CDR2 YYREEE (reference sequence). Trimming removed 1 base from V and 4 bases from J, with 18 bases in between.

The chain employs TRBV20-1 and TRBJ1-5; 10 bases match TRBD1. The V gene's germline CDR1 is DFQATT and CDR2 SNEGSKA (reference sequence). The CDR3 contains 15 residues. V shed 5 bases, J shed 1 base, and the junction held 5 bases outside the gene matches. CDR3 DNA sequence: TGCAGTGCTCGGACAGGGGGAATGAGCAATCAGCCCCAGCATTTT. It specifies CSARTGGMSNQPQHF.

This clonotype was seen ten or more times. The CDR3 spells CASSVADSKWYGYTF. In DNA form, the CDR3 reads TGTGCCAGCAGCGTAGCGGACAGCAAATGGTATGGCTACACCTTC. The V call is TRBV9, the J call TRBJ1-2; D might be TRBD1 (6 bases). The CDR3 contains 15 residues. From germline, CDR1 is SGDLS and CDR2 YYNGEE. The V gene lost 0 bases and the J gene lost 5 bases, with 14 bases spanning the gap.

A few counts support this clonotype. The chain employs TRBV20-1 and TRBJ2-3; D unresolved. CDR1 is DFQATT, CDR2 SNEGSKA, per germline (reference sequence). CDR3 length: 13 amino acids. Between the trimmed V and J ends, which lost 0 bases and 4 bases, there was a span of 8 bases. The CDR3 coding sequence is TGCAGTGCTAGAGATCAGAGCGCAGATACGCAGTATTTT. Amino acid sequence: CSARDQSADTQYF.

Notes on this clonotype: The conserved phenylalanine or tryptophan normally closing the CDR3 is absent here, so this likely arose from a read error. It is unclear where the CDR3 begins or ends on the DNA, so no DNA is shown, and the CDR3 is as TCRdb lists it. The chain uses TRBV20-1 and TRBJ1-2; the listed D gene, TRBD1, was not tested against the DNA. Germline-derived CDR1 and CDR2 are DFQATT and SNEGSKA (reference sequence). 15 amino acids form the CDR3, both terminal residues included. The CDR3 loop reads CSARHGGHITMATQS.

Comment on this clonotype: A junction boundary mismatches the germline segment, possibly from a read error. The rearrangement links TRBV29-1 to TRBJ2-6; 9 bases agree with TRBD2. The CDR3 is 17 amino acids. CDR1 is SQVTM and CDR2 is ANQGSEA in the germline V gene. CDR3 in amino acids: CSVRLAGGIAGANILTF. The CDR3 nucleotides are TGCAGCGTCCGACTGGCGGGAGGGATTGCTGGGGCCAACATCCTGACTTTC.

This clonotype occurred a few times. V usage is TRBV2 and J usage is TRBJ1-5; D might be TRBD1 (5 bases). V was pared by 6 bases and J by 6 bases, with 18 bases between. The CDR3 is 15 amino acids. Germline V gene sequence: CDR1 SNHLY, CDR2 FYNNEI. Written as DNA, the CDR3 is TGTGCCAGCAGAGTAGGGACTTCCCGCACTCAGCCCCAGCATTTT. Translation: CASRVGTSRTQPQHF.

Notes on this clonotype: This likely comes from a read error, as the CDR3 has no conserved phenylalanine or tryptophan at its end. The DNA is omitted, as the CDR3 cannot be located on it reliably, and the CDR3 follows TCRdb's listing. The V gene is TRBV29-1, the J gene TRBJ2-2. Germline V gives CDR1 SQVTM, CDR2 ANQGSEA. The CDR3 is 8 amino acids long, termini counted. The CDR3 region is CSVERQSD.

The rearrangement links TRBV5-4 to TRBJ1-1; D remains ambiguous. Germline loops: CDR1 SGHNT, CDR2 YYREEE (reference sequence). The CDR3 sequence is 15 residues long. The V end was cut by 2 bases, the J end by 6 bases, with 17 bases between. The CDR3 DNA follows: TGTGCCAGCAGCTTCCGGACTAGCGGGGAGGCTGAAGCTTTCTTT. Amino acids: CASSFRTSGEAEAFF.